The clone carrying this T cell receptor (beta chain) showed up just once. Its antigen is unidentified. This specimen comes from a study of persistence of HIV-infected CD4 T cells. The V segment lost 6 bases and the J segment 2 bases; nucleotides outside the gene matches: 4. Germline loops: CDR1 ENHRY, CDR2 SYGVKD. CDR3 size: 14 residues. This nonspecific control used anti-CD3/anti-CD28 bead stimulation of CD4+ T cells. Sorting selected CD4+ T cells upregulating both CD40 ligand and CD69. This was the immunoSEQ version 4 assay in survey mode. The data were produced by immunoSEQ multiplex PCR, yet TCRdb's version contains in-frame clones alone and is incomplete. The repertoire holds roughly 45,000 clones, with 89% as singletons.

The V gene is TRBV10-3, the J gene TRBJ1-5; 7 nucleotides line up with TRBD1. The receptor comes from an adult man with HIV who was CMV-seropositive. The sequencing used CD4+ T cells sorted from PBMCs after 18-hour stimulation, collected from a patient who received antiretroviral therapy. CDR3 region: CAISSTGGNQPQHF. In DNA, the CDR3 is TGTGCCATCAGCAGCACAGGGGGCAATCAGCCCCAGCATTTT.